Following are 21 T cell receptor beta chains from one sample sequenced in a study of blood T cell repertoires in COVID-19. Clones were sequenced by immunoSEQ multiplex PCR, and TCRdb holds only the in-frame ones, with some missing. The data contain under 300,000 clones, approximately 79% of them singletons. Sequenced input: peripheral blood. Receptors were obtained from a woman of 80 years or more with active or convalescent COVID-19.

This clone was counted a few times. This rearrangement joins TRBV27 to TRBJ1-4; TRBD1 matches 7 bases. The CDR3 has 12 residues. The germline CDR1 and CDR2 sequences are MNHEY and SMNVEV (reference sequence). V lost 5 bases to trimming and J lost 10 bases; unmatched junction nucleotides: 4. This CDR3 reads CASSTRQGKLFF. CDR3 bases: TGTGCCAGCAGTACCCGACAGGGAAAACTGTTTTTT. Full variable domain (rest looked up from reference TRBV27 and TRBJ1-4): EAQVTQNPRYLITVTGKKLTVTCSQNMNHEYMSWYRQDPGLGLRQIYYSMNVEVTDKGDVPEGYKVSRKEKRNFPLILESPSPNQTSLYFCASSTRQGKLFFGSGTQLSVL.

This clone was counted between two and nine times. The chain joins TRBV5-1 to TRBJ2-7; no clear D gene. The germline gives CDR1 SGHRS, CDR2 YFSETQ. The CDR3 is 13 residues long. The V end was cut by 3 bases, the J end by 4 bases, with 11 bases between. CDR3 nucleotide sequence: TGCGCCAGCAGCTACCTCCAGATGTACGAGCAGTACTTC. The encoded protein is CASSYLQMYEQYF. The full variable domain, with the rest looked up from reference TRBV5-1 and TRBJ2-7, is KAGVTQTPRYLIKTRGQQVTLSCSPISGHRSVSWYQQTPGQGLQFLFEYFSETQRNKGNFPGRFSGRQFSNSRSEMNVSTLELGDSALYLCASSYLQMYEQYFGPGTRLTVT.

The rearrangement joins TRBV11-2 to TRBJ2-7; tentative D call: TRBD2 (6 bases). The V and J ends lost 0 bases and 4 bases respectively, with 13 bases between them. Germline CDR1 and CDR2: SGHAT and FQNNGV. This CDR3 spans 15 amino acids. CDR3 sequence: CASSLDPGRKYEQYF. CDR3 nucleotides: TGTGCCAGCAGCTTAGATCCAGGGAGGAAATACGAGCAGTACTTC. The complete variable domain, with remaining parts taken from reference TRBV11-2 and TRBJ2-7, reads EAGVAQSPRYKIIEKRQSVAFWCNPISGHATLYWYQQILGQGPKLLIQFQNNGVVDDSQLPKDRFSAERLKGVDSTLKIQPAKLEDSAVYLCASSLDPGRKYEQYFGPGTRLTVT.

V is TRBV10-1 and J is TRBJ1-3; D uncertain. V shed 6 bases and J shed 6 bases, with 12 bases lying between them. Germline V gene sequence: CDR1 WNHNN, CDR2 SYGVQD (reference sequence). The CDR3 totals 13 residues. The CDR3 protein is CASSDEQTNTIYF. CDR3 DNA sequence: TGCGCCAGCAGCGACGAACAGACAAACACCATATATTTT.

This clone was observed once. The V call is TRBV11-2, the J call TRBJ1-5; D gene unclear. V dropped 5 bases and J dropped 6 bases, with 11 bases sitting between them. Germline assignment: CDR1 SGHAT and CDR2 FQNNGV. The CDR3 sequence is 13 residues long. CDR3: CASSVGLSQPQHF. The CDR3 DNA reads TGTGCCAGCAGCGTCGGGTTAAGTCAGCCCCAGCATTTT. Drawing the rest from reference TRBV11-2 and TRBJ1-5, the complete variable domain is EAGVAQSPRYKIIEKRQSVAFWCNPISGHATLYWYQQILGQGPKLLIQFQNNGVVDDSQLPKDRFSAERLKGVDSTLKIQPAKLEDSAVYLCASSVGLSQPQHFGDGTRLSIL.

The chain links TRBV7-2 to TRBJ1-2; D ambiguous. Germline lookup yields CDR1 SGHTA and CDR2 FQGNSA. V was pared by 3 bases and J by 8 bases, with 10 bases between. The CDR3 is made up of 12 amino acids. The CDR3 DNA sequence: TGTGCCAGCAGCTTGCGGATTTTGGGCTACACCTTC. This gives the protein CASSLRILGYTF.

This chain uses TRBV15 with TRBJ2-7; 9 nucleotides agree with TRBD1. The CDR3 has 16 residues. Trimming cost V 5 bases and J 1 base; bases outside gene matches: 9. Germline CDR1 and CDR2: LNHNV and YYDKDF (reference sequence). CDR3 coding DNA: TGTGCCACCAGCCGAGGGCAGGACAGGGGATCCTACGAGCAGTACTTC. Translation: CATSRGQDRGSYEQYF.

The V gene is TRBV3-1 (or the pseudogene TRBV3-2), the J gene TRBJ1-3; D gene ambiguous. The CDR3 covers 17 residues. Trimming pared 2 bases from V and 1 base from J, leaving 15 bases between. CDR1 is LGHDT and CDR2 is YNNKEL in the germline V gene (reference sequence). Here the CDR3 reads CASSQLSGSSSGNTIYF. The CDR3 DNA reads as TGTGCCAGCAGCCAACTCTCTGGCAGTTCTTCTGGAAACACCATATATTTT.

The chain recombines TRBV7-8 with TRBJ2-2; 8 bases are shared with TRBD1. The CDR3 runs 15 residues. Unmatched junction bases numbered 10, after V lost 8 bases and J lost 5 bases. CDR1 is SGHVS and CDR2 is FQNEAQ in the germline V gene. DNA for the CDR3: TGTGCCAGCGGGGACCGGCAGGGGGCAACCGGGGAGCTGTTTTTT. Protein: CASGDRQGATGELFF.

The CDR3 here is CASSHDSRNTEAFF. As DNA, the CDR3 is TGTGCCAGCAGCCATGACAGCAGGAACACTGAAGCTTTCTTT. This chain uses TRBV3-1 (or the pseudogene TRBV3-2) with TRBJ1-1, with D possibly matching TRBD1 (5 bases). This CDR3 has 14 amino acids. Germline CDR1 reads LGHDT; CDR2 reads YNNKEL (reference sequence). V was clipped by 3 bases and J by 1 base, with 9 bases between them.

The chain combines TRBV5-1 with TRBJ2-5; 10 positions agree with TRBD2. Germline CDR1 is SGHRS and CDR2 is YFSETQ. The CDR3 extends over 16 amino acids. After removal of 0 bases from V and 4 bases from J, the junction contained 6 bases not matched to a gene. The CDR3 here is CASSLEAGGPGETQYF. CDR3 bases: TGCGCCAGCAGCTTGGAAGCGGGAGGGCCCGGAGAGACCCAGTACTTC.

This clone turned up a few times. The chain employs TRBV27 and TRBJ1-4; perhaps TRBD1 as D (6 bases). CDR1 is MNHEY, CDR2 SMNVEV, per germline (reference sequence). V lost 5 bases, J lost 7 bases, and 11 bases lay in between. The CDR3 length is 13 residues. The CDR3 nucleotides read TGTGCCAGCAGTGGGCAGGGGCCTGAAAAACTGTTTTTT. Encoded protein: CASSGQGPEKLFF.

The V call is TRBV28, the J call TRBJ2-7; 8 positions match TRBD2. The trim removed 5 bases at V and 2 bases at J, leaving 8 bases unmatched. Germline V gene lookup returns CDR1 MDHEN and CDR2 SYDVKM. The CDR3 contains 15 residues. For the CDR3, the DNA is TGTGCCAGCAGTCCCTCGCGGGGGGCCCCCTACGAGCAGTACTTC. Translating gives CASSPSRGAPYEQYF.

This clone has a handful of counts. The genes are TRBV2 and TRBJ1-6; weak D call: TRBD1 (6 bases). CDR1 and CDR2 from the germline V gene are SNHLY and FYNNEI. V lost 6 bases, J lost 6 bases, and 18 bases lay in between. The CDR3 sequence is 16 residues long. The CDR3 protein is CASRDSTHGINSPLHF. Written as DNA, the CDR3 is TGTGCCAGCAGGGACAGTACTCACGGGATTAATTCACCCCTCCACTTT. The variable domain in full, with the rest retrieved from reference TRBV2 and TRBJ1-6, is EPEVTQTPSHQVTQMGQEVILRCVPISNHLYFYWYRQILGQKVEFLVSFYNNEISEKSEIFDDQFSVERPDGSNFTLKIRSTKLEDSAMYFCASRDSTHGINSPLHFGNGTRLTVT.

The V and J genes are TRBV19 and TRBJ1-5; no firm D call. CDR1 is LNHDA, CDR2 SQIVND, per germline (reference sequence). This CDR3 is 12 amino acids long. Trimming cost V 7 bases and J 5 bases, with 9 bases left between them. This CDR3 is CASTDSYQPQHF. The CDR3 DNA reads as TGTGCCAGTACAGATTCTTATCAGCCCCAGCATTTT.

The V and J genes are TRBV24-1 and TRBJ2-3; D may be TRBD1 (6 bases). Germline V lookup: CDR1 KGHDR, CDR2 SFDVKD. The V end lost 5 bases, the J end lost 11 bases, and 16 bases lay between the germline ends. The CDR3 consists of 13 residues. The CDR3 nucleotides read TGTGCCACCAGTGCTCTAGGGGGTCTCGAGCAGTATTTT. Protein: CATSALGGLEQYF.

The CDR3 DNA follows: TGTGCCAGCAGTTCCTCGATCAGGGGGTTTTCACCCCTCCACTTT. Translating it yields CASSSSIRGFSPLHF. This chain connects TRBV28 to TRBJ1-6; 7 bases line up with TRBD1. V lost 4 bases and J lost 9; bases outside the gene matches: 9. Germline V gene data show CDR1 as MDHEN and CDR2 as SYDVKM. The CDR3 consists of 15 residues.

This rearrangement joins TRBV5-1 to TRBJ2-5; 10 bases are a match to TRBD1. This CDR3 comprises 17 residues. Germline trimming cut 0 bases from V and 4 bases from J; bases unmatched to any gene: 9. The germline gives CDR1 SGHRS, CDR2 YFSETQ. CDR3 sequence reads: CASSLDLGTGAGETQYF. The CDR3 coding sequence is TGCGCCAGCAGCTTGGATCTAGGGACAGGGGCGGGAGAGACCCAGTACTTC.

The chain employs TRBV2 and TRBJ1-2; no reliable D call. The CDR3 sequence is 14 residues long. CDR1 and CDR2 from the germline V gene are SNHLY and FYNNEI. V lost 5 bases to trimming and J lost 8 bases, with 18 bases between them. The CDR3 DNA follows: TGTGCCAGCAGTATGAAATCCGCCGCGGGGGGCTACACCTTC. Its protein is CASSMKSAAGGYTF.

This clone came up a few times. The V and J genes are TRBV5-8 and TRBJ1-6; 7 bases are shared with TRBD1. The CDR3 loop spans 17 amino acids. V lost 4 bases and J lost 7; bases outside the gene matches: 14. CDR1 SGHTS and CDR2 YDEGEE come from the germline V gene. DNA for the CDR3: TGTGCCAGCAGCACCGACAGGGTTGGGGACCCGAATTCACCCCTCCACTTT. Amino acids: CASSTDRVGDPNSPLHF.

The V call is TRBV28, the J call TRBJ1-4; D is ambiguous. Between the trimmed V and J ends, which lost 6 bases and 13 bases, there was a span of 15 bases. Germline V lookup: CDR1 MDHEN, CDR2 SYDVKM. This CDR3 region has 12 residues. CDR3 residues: CASSFHDLLLFF. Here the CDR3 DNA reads TGTGCCAGCAGCTTTCACGACTTATTACTGTTTTTT.